This TCR beta chain was identified during a study of blood T cell repertoires in COVID-19. The wider study: COVID-19 samples collected from the United States, Italy and Spain covered acute and convalescent phases. Nucleic acid was either cDNA or gDNA, and it came from T cells, B-cell-depleted T cells, or PBMCs.

Under the authors' procedure: Reference gene primer amplification yielded estimated nucleated cell counts. TCRdb keeps only in-frame clones here, not all; method: immunoSEQ multiplex PCR. The DNA gave D and trimming, while V, J and clone size come from that table. The data contain about 76,000 clones, about 82% of them singletons. Germline CDR1 reads GTSNPN; CDR2 reads SVGIG (reference sequence). This CDR3 spans 15 amino acids. Trimming shortened V by 3 bases and J by 11 bases, and 25 bases separated the two germline ends. Patients of the Seattle cohort, enrolled during active infection, were followed longitudinally.

Specimen: peripheral blood. V is TRBV30 and J is TRBJ1-1; D is ambiguous. This TCR was recovered from a man aged 50-59 years with COVID-19, enrolled during active disease. The CDR3 DNA is TGTGCCTGGAGAAGATCAAACTTCCCTGGATCGCGGGCTTTCTTT. Residues: CAWRRSNFPGSRAFF.